This T cell receptor beta chain stems from a study of T cell repertoires in cytomegalovirus infection. As regards this clonotype: The antigen is unknown.

The CDR3 length is 14 residues. Germline CDR1 SQVTM, CDR2 ANQGSEA. V was trimmed by 6 bases and J by 5 bases, leaving 20 bases between them. Via MiXCR, TCRdb re-called the reads, giving one row per CDR3 protein. The sample holds roughly 640,000 distinct CDR3 sequences, approximately 24% seen once. Findings of the study overall: Identification of carriers of CMV plus the relevant HLA was achieved through cumulative public TCR beta family frequency. In two of eight donors, the top clonotype was HLA-C-restricted CMV-specific.

This clonotype was sampled from a human donor in good health (CMV status not recorded). Some clones in this sample may be carry-over from other donors' samples. The V call is TRBV29-1, the J call TRBJ2-7, with a possible D match to TRBD1 (5 bases). Sample: CD8+ T cells from PBMCs. The CDR3 here is CSVMGQAAPNEQYF. In nucleotides, the CDR3 is TGCAGCGTGATGGGGCAGGCGGCACCCAACGAGCAGTACTTC.